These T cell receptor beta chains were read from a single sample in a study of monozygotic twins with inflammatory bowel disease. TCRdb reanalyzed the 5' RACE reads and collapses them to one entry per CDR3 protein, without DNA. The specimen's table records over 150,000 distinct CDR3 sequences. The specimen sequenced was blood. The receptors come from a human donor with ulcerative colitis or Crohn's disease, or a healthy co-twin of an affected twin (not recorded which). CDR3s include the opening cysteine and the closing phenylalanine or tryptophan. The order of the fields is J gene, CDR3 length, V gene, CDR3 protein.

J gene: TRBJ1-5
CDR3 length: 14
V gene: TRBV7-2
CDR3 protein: CASSSDRGFQPQHF

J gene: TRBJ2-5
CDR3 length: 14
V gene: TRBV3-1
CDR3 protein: CASSQQGIQETQYF

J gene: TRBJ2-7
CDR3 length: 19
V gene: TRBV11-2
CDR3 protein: CASSFGAPGLVLGGDEQYF

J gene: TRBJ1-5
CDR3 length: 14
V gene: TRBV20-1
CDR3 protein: CSARDRVNNQPQHF

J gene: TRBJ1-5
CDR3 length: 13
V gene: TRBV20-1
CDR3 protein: CSARDWVEQPQHF

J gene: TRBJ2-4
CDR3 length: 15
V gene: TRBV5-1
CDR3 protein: CASSLSNDRGNIQYF

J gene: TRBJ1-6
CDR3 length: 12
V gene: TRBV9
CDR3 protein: CASSVGFSPLHF

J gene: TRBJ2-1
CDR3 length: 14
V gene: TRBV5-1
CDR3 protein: CASSLKIAGREQFF

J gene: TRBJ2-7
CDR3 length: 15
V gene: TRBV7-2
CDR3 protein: CASSPQAGSYYEQYF

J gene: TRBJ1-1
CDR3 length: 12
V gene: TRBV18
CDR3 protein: CASSYGGTEAFF

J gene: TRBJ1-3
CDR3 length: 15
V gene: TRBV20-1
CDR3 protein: CSARDPGRTGNTIYF

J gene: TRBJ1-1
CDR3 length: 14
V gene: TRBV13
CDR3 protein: CASSLRQVPTEAFF

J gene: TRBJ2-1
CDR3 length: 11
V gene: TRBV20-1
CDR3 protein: CSAPKRGKEFF

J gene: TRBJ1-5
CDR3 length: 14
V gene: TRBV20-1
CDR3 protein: CSANREALNQPQHF

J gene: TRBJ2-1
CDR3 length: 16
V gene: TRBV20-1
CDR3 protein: CSAPPLSGSSYNEQFF

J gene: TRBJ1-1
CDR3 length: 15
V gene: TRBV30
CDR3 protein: CAWSGTAWANTEAFF

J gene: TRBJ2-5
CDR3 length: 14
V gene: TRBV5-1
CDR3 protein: CASRKTGGEVTQYF

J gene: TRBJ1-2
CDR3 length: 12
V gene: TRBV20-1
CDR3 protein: CSARLGSYGYTF